A selection of T cell receptor beta chains follows, all from one sample in a study of shared clonotypes between healthy human individuals. Method: immunoSEQ multiplex PCR; TCRdb's copy keeps in-frame clones and lacks some. This sample has about 770,000 clones, with over 55% found just once. Sequenced input: memory CD4+ T cells sorted from blood. All receptors derive from a woman aged 30 to 39 in good health. The CDR3 runs from the conserved cysteine through the conserved F or W. The order of the fields is J gene, V gene, CDR3 protein.

TRBJ1-1	TRBV27	CASSFGTGAAEAFF
TRBJ2-1	TRBV6-5	CASSSSGRGGEQFF
TRBJ2-3	TRBV5-1	CASSGQPSTDTQYF
TRBJ2-7	TRBV14	CASSQAREQYF
TRBJ2-7	TRBV6-5	CASSYGQPYEQYF
TRBJ2-2	TRBV25-1	CASSEWGAGMGTGELFF
TRBJ2-2	TRBV18	CASSPPYGADTGELFF
TRBJ1-5	TRBV28	CASSSDRSNQPQHF
TRBJ2-1	TRBV2	CASSEGLAGGRSEQFF
TRBJ2-1	TRBV6-6	CASSYSWGRSYNEQFF
TRBJ1-2	TRBV28	CASKGSRNYGYTF
TRBJ2-7	TRBV5-6	CASSLSTMGGGTYEQYF